These 14 T cell receptor beta chains were all obtained from the same sample, sequenced in a study of cytomegalovirus exposure and HLA in healthy donors. The PCR had 60 Vbeta and 13 Jbeta primers. The data were produced by immunoSEQ multiplex PCR, yet TCRdb's version contains in-frame clones alone and is incomplete. The table shows some 200,000 clones, with roughly 84% occurring only once. The specimen sequenced was PBMCs. These TCRs come from a girl less than two years old in good health and CMV-seronegative.

The chain carries TRBV10-3 and TRBJ2-5; D may be TRBD2 (5 bases). V lost 9 bases and J 4 bases, leaving 15 bases between the germline ends. Germline V CDR1 and CDR2: ENHRY, SYGVKD. The CDR3 length is 13 residues. The CDR3 nucleotides read TGTGCCATTAGCCGGGCCGAGGGAGAGACCCAGTACTTC. Protein product: CAISRAEGETQYF.

The V and J genes are TRBV29-1 and TRBJ2-2; D uncertain. With 6 bases removed from V and 1 base from J, the gap between germline ends came to 9 bases. The CDR3 is 13 residues long. Looked up from germline, CDR1 is SQVTM and CDR2 is ANQGSEA. CDR3: CSVAFENTGELFF. The DNA for the CDR3 is TGCAGCGTGGCATTCGAGAACACCGGGGAGCTGTTTTTT.

The chain employs TRBV7-9 and TRBJ2-3; D perhaps matches TRBD1 (5 bases). Germline assignment: CDR1 SEHNR and CDR2 FQNEAQ (reference sequence). Trimming took 9 bases from V and 3 from J, leaving 16 bases between them. The CDR3 consists of 14 residues. Here the CDR3 DNA reads TGTGCCAGTTCTCAAAGGGGTTGGACAGATACGCAGTATTTT. Its translation is CASSQRGWTDTQYF.

The sample holds a few counts of this clone. The chain recombines TRBV4-3 with TRBJ1-6, with D possibly being TRBD1 (5 bases). The germline gives CDR1 LGHNA, CDR2 YSLEER. The CDR3 length is 16 residues. V was pared by 0 bases and J by 7 bases, with 13 bases between. The CDR3 reads CASSQEERSGNSPLHF. CDR3 in DNA: TGCGCCAGCAGCCAAGAGGAAAGGTCAGGGAATTCACCCCTCCACTTT.

This clone was observed a single time. J is TRBJ2-7 and V is TRBV6-5; a weak D match, TRBD1 (6 bases). The CDR3 covers 14 residues. The germline V and J ends were trimmed by 5 bases and 2 bases, with 13 bases remaining between them. The germline CDR1 and CDR2 sequences are MNHEY and SVGAGI. The CDR3 region has the DNA TGTGCCAGCAGTACGGACAGCTGGGCCTACGAGCAGTACTTC. Translated: CASSTDSWAYEQYF.

V gene TRBV12-5 combines with J gene TRBJ2-1, with D possibly matching TRBD2 (7 bases). Germline V gene sequence: CDR1 LGHNT, CDR2 FRNRAP. Trimming cost V 2 bases and J 6 bases, with 17 bases left between them. The CDR3 length is 16 residues. The CDR3 DNA is TGTGCTAGTGGTTTGCCCCTTTCGGGGGGCTCCAATGAGCAGTTCTTC. Its translation: CASGLPLSGGSNEQFF.

This sequence joins TRBV6-4 and TRBJ2-3; 7 bases line up with TRBD1. This CDR3 is 17 amino acids long. Per germline, CDR1 MRHNA and CDR2 SNTAGT. J gave up 2 bases and V 0 bases, and 8 bases lay outside the gene matches. CDR3 loop: CASSDSQGEFLTDTQYF. CDR3 nucleotides: TGTGCCAGCAGTGACTCCCAGGGGGAGTTCCTCACAGATACGCAGTATTTT.

The chain joins TRBV7-9 to TRBJ1-4, with D unresolved. The V gene's germline CDR1 is SEHNR and CDR2 FQNEAQ (reference sequence). The germline V and J ends were trimmed by 0 bases and 5 bases, with 13 bases remaining between them. The CDR3 has 16 amino acids. The CDR3 coding sequence is TGTGCCAGCAGCTTAGCGATACAGCCTTTCAATGAAAAACTGTTTTTT. Translation gives CASSLAIQPFNEKLFF.

This clone was counted between two and nine times. This chain links TRBV7-6 with TRBJ2-5; TRBD2 is a possible D gene (5 bases). The germline V gene has CDR1 SGHVS and CDR2 FNYEAQ. CDR3 length equals 16 residues. V was trimmed by 2 bases and J by 1 base, leaving 14 bases between them. The CDR3 loop is CASSLWIAPSQETQYF. As DNA, the CDR3 is TGTGCCAGCAGCTTATGGATAGCGCCTAGCCAAGAGACCCAGTACTTC.

The chain is built from TRBV9 and TRBJ2-7; D is possibly TRBD1 (6 bases). The germline V gene has CDR1 SGDLS and CDR2 YYNGEE. With 1 base removed from V and 4 bases from J, the gap between germline ends came to 12 bases. The CDR3 runs 14 residues. The CDR3 DNA reads TGTGCCAGCAGCGTACGGCCCCAGGGGTACGAGCAGTACTTC. Its protein is CASSVRPQGYEQYF.

This sequence joins TRBV9 and TRBJ2-1; 11 positions agree with TRBD2. The CDR3 covers 15 residues. Germline CDR1 and CDR2: SGDLS and YYNGEE. Trimming took 2 bases from V and 9 from J; bases not matched to a gene: 7. CDR3 nucleotides: TGTGCCAGCAGCGTCCTAGCGGGAGGTCTAAGTGAGCAGTTCTTC. Protein: CASSVLAGGLSEQFF.

The chain links TRBV18 to TRBJ2-7, with 11 bases fitting TRBD1. The germline CDR1 and CDR2 sequences are KGHSH and LQKENI. The CDR3 spans 15 residues. J gave up 2 bases and V 2 bases, and 2 bases lay outside the gene matches. This CDR3 reads CASSPGTGGAYEQYF. The DNA of the CDR3 is TGTGCCAGCTCACCAGGGACAGGGGGAGCCTACGAGCAGTACTTC. Combining the CDR3 with reference TRBV18 and TRBJ2-7 gives the whole variable domain NAGVMQNPRHLVRRRGQEARLRCSPMKGHSHVYWYRQLPEEGLKFMVYLQKENIIDESGMPKERFSAEFPKEGPSILRIQQVVRGDSAAYFCASSPGTGGAYEQYFGPGTRLTVT.

This chain links TRBV30 with TRBJ1-5; D unresolved. V lost 3 bases to trimming and J lost 5 bases, with 11 bases between them. The CDR3 consists of 13 residues. Germline lookup yields CDR1 GTSNPN and CDR2 SVGIG (reference sequence). Here the CDR3 DNA reads TGTGCCTGGAGGCGGGGAACTGATCAGCCCCAGCATTTT. Its protein is CAWRRGTDQPQHF.

The chain is built from TRBV9 and TRBJ1-1; D is possibly TRBD1 (5 bases). The V end lost 1 base, the J end lost 6 bases, and 13 bases lay between the germline ends. CDR1 is SGDLS, CDR2 YYNGEE, per germline. This CDR3 comprises 14 residues. The CDR3 sequence: CASSVRARDAEAFF. The CDR3, as DNA: TGTGCCAGCAGCGTAAGGGCCAGGGATGCTGAAGCTTTCTTT.